This TCR beta chain is from a study of cytomegalovirus exposure and HLA in healthy donors. Notes on this clone: Its antigen remains unidentified.

Germline CDR1 and CDR2: SGHNT and YYREEE (reference sequence). The CDR3 has 15 amino acids. Trimming removed 4 bases from V and 4 bases from J; junction bases left unmatched: 8. Points from the study as a whole: Later genetic work tied a missense DCLRE1C variant to beta-chain V and J trimming. In a later analysis, HLA-C alleles had the fewest associated TCRs, DRB1 alleles the most. Cytomegalovirus association was assigned to about 150 TCR beta chains.

13 Jbeta primers and 60 Vbeta primers were used for the PCR. Only in-frame clones appear in the TCRdb table, and some are missing; sequencing was by immunoSEQ multiplex PCR. The table lists hundreds of thousands of clones, approximately 79% of them singletons. Sample: PBMCs. The J gene is TRBJ2-3, the V gene TRBV5-4; 8 bases are shared with TRBD1. The TCR comes from a male donor in good health and CMV-seronegative. CDR3 sequence: CASSGRDRRPDTQYF. The CDR3 coding sequence is TGTGCCAGCAGCGGCCGGGACAGGCGCCCAGATACGCAGTATTTT.